This passage covers 9 T cell receptor beta chains from one sample sequenced in a study of blood T cell repertoires in COVID-19. Clones were sequenced by immunoSEQ multiplex PCR, and TCRdb holds only the in-frame ones, with some missing. Among approximately 70,000 clones listed, approximately 84% were seen once. Sequenced material: peripheral blood. These receptors were taken from a woman aged 55-69 years with acute or convalescent COVID-19.

The rearrangement uses TRBV7-3 and TRBJ1-3, with D maybe TRBD1 (5 bases). Looked up from germline, CDR1 is SGHTA and CDR2 is FQGTGA. The CDR3 consists of 16 residues. V was trimmed by 0 bases and J by 4 bases, leaving 13 bases between them. The DNA for the CDR3 is TGTGCCAGCAGCTTAACAAGGGGAGGGGTCGGAAACACCATATATTTT. It is translated as CASSLTRGGVGNTIYF.

This rearrangement joins TRBV9 to TRBJ1-1, with D possibly matching TRBD1 (6 bases). The CDR3 sequence is 15 residues long. The germline V and J ends were trimmed by 3 bases and 3 bases, with 15 bases remaining between them. CDR1 is SGDLS and CDR2 is YYNGEE in the germline V gene. The CDR3 nucleotides are TGTGCCAGCAGCGCCCCTGGAGGGGGGGACACTGAAGCTTTCTTT. It encodes CASSAPGGGDTEAFF.

The chain uses TRBV6-1 and TRBJ1-5, with a weak D call TRBD1 (6 bases). CDR1 is MNHNS, CDR2 SASEGT, per germline. V gave up 2 bases and J gave up 0 bases, with 14 bases separating them. The CDR3 has 17 amino acids. For the CDR3, the DNA is TGTGCCAGCAGTGAATTAGCGGGGGGCCTTAGCAATCAGCCCCAGCATTTT. This encodes CASSELAGGLSNQPQHF.

CDR3 sequence: CASSLTGSSGNTIYF. In DNA, the CDR3 is TGTGCCAGCAGCTTGACGGGGAGCTCTGGAAACACCATATATTTT. The chain joins TRBV5-5 to TRBJ1-3; D is ambiguous. The V gene lost 1 base and the J gene lost 0 bases, with 8 bases spanning the gap. The germline CDR1 and CDR2 sequences are SGHKS and YYEKEE (reference sequence). The CDR3 totals 15 residues. The full variable domain, with the rest looked up from reference TRBV5-5 and TRBJ1-3, is DAGVTQSPTHLIKTRGQQVTLRCSPISGHKSVSWYQQVLGQGPQFIFQYYEKEERGRGNFPDRFSARQFPNYSSELNVNALLLGDSALYLCASSLTGSSGNTIYFGEGSWLTVV.

This chain connects TRBV2 to TRBJ1-1; unclear D gene. The V end lost 0 bases, the J end lost 4 bases, and 9 bases lay between the germline ends. The CDR3 totals 14 residues. From germline, CDR1 is SNHLY and CDR2 FYNNEI. The CDR3 nucleotides read TGTGCCAGCAGTGAAGCGCTCGCCGGCACTGAAGCTTTCTTT. It translates to CASSEALAGTEAFF.

The chain uses TRBV18 and TRBJ1-3; no reliable D call. Germline CDR1 and CDR2: KGHSH and LQKENI. V was pared by 0 bases and J by 0 bases, with 12 bases between. The CDR3 loop spans 17 amino acids. CDR3 nucleotides: TGTGCCAGCTCACCACCGGAGGGAGAGCCCTCTGGAAACACCATATATTTT. It yields the protein CASSPPEGEPSGNTIYF.

The chain is built from TRBV3-1 (or the pseudogene TRBV3-2) and TRBJ1-1, with 8 bases lining up with TRBD1. The V gene's germline CDR1 is LGHDT and CDR2 YNNKEL (reference sequence). V shed 6 bases, J shed 1 base, and the junction held 7 bases outside the gene matches. This CDR3 contains 15 residues. CDR3 in DNA: TGTGCCAGCAGACCGGGACAGGCGCCGAACACTGAAGCTTTCTTT. Amino acid sequence: CASRPGQAPNTEAFF.

This chain links TRBV7-6 with TRBJ2-2; 13 bases line up with TRBD2. With 4 bases clipped from V and 7 bases from J, the junction kept 3 bases outside the gene matches. There are 15 residues in the CDR3. Germline V gene lookup returns CDR1 SGHVS and CDR2 FNYEAQ. The CDR3 sequence is CASSSLAGGSGELFF. The CDR3, as DNA: TGTGCCAGCAGCTCACTAGCGGGGGGGAGCGGGGAGCTGTTTTTT.

This chain links TRBV7-9 with TRBJ2-7, with D perhaps matching TRBD2 (5 bases). This CDR3 comprises 15 residues. Trimming left V 5 bases short and J 2 bases short, with 16 bases between. Germline CDR1 reads SEHNR; CDR2 reads FQNEAQ (reference sequence). The CDR3 sequence: CASSPEGKRAYEQYF. The CDR3 bases are TGTGCCAGCAGCCCCGAGGGTAAAAGGGCCTACGAGCAGTACTTC.